The source of this TCR beta chain is a study of long-term antiretroviral therapy in people with HIV. V was pared by 3 bases and J by 5 bases, with 3 bases of the junction left unmatched. CDR1 is SGHTA and CDR2 is FQGNSA in the germline V gene. CDR3 length equals 15 residues. This was the immunoSEQ v3.0 assay at survey level. The protocol was immunoSEQ multiplex PCR, while the TCRdb copy is restricted to in-frame clones and leaves out a portion. Of tens of thousands of clones listed, approximately 78% are singletons. The sequencing here drew on unsorted PBMCs, taken 2.9 years after starting antiretroviral therapy. The TCR comes from a man between 45 and 60 years old with HIV. V usage is TRBV7-2 and J usage is TRBJ1-5, with TRBD1 identical over 11 bases. CDR3 in DNA: TGTGCCAGCAGCTTGTGGGGACAGGGGGATCAGCCCCAGCATTTT. Translation: CASSLWGQGDQPQHF. Combining the CDR3 with reference TRBV7-2 and TRBJ1-5 gives the whole variable domain GAGVSQSPSNKVTEKGKDVELRCDPISGHTALYWYRQSLGQGLEFLIYFQGNSAPDKSGLPSDRFSAERTGGSVSTLTIQRTQQEDSAVYLCASSLWGQGDQPQHFGDGTRLSIL.